A single T cell receptor beta chain is shown here with its context. The CDR3 extends over 18 amino acids. CDR1 and CDR2 (germline): SGHAT, FQNNGV. Trimming removed 1 base at V and 2 bases at J, with 19 bases between. These data belong to a study of blood T cell repertoires in COVID-19. Assay used: immunoSEQ multiplex PCR; TCRdb lists only in-frame clones, some missing. The sample contains about 360,000 clones, around 86% of which appear only once. The source of this sequence is a human donor in a cohort sampled during active COVID-19. The chain links TRBV11-2 to TRBJ2-3, with D possibly being TRBD2 (7 bases). Sequencing was done on a sample of peripheral blood. The CDR3 spells CASSLGMWGGPFTDTQYF. CDR3 DNA: TGTGCCAGCAGCTTAGGGATGTGGGGGGGGCCCTTCACAGATACGCAGTATTTT. Full variable domain (remainder filled in from reference TRBV11-2 and TRBJ2-3): EAGVAQSPRYKIIEKRQSVAFWCNPISGHATLYWYQQILGQGPKLLIQFQNNGVVDDSQLPKDRFSAERLKGVDSTLKIQPAKLEDSAVYLCASSLGMWGGPFTDTQYFGPGTRLTVL.